This T cell receptor (beta chain) was profiled in a study of PD-L1 blockade in urothelial cancer. Study observations and caveats: Tumor-associated clones in blood expanded more at 3 weeks in durable-benefit patients.

Points on this clone: Its antigen remains unknown.

Assay: immunoSEQ multiplex PCR; the TCRdb copy retains only in-frame clones and omits some. The table has around 70,000 clones, 90% seen once. This CDR3 contains 18 residues. Germline values: CDR1 MGHDK, CDR2 SYGVNS. The ends were cut back, 4 bases at V and 0 bases at J, with 21 bases in the middle. Regarding time point: pretreatment peripheral blood. This sample comprised PBMCs, obtained around atezolizumab (anti-PD-L1) treatment. This chain joins TRBV25-1 and TRBJ1-2; no definite D call. This clonotype was obtained from a man in his 70s with urothelial cancer. The CDR3 DNA sequence: TGTGCCAGCAGTGGGATTTTTCGCGCCGGGGTCACTAACTATGGCTACACCTTC. This codes for CASSGIFRAGVTNYGYTF.